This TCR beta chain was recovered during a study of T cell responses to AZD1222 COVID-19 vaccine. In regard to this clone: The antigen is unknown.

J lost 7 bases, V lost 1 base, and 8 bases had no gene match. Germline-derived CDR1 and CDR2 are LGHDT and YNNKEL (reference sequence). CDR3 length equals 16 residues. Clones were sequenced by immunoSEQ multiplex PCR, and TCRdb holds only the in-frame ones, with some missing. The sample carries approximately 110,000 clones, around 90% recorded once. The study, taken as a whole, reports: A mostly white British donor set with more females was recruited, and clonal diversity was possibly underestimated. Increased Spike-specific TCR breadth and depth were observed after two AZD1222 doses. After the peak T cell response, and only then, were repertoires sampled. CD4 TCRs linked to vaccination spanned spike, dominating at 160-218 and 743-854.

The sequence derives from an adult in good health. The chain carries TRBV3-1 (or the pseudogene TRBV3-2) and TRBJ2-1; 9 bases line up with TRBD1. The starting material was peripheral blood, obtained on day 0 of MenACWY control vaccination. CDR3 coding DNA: TGTGCCAGCAGCCAAGGGTTAAGACAGGGGGGGAATGAGCAGTTCTTC. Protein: CASSQGLRQGGNEQFF.